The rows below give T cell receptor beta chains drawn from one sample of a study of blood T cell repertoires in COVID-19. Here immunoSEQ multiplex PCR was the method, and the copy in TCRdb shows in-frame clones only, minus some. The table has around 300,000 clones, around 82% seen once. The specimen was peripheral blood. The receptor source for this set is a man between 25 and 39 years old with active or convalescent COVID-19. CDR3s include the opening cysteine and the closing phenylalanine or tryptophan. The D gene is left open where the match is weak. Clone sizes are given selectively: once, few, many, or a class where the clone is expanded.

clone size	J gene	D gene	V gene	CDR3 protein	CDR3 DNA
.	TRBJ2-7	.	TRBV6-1	CASSERGSFSYEQYF	TGTGCCAGCAGTGAACGGGGGTCCTTCTCCTACGAGCAGTACTTC
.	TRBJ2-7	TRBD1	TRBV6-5	CASSSGPQGATYEQYF	TGTGCCAGCAGTTCGGGGCCACAGGGGGCCACCTACGAGCAGTACTTC
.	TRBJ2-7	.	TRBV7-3	CASSLGPSQGEQYF	TGTGCCAGCAGCTTGGGGCCCAGCCAAGGCGAGCAGTACTTC
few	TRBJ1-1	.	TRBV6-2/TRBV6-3	CASSYQGLGEAFF	TGTGCCAGCAGTTACCAGGGGCTTGGTGAAGCTTTCTTT
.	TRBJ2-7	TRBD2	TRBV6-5	CASREREISYEQYF	TGTGCCAGCAGAGAGCGGGAGATTTCCTACGAGCAGTACTTC
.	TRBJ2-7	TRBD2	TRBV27	CASSLGGRGYEQYF	TGTGCCAGCAGTTTAGGCGGGAGGGGTTACGAGCAGTACTTC
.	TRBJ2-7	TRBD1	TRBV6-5	CASSRGQAPVGEQYF	TGTGCCAGCAGTCGCGGACAGGCCCCAGTGGGCGAGCAGTACTTC
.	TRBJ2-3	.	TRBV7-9	CASSLGLLFTDTQYF	TGTGCCAGCAGCTTAGGCCTCCTATTCACAGATACGCAGTATTTT
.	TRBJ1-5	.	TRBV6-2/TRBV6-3	CASSSPRVGQPQHF	TGTGCCAGCAGTTCCCCGCGGGTCGGTCAGCCCCAGCATTTT
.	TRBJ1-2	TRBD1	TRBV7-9	CASSLDGRGQAIYGYTF	TGTGCCAGCAGCTTAGATGGAAGGGGACAGGCCATCTATGGCTACACCTTC
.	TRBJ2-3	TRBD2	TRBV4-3	CASRSSGGADTQYF	TGCGCCAGCAGAAGTAGCGGGGGGGCAGATACGCAGTATTTT
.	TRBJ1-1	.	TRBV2	CASRSGNTEAFF	TGTGCCAGCAGGTCAGGGAACACTGAAGCTTTCTTT
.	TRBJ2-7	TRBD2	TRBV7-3	CASSPTARGVTEQYF	TGTGCCAGCAGTCCTACGGCGCGGGGGGTTACCGAGCAGTACTTC
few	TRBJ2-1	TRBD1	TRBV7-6	CASSYSTGGFKEEQFF	TGTGCCAGCAGCTATTCTACAGGGGGATTCAAGGAGGAGCAGTTCTTC
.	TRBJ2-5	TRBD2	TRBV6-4	CASSPTSGETQYF	TGTGCCAGCAGCCCGACTAGCGGAGAGACCCAGTACTTC
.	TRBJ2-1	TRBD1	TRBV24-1	CATSDPTGTGLNEQFF	TGTGCCACCAGTGATCCTACCGGGACAGGGCTTAATGAGCAGTTCTTC
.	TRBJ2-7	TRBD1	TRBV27	CASSPRTGGHEQYF	TGTGCCAGCAGTCCGAGGACAGGAGGCCACGAGCAGTACTTC
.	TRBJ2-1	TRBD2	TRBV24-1	CATSDTRVGRGSSYNEQFF	TGTGCCACCAGTGATACCCGAGTGGGGCGGGGGAGCTCCTACAATGAGCAGTTCTTC
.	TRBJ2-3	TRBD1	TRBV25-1	CASSARPGTDIPDTQYF	TGTGCCAGCAGTGCTAGACCCGGGACAGACATACCAGATACGCAGTATTTT
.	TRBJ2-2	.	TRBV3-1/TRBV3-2	CASSPPRGSLSGTGELFF	TGTGCCAGCTCTCCCCCTCGAGGTTCCCTGTCTGGCACCGGGGAGCTGTTTTTT
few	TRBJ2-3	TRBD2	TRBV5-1	CASSLEAGKTDTQYF	TGCGCCAGCAGCTTGGAAGCGGGGAAAACAGATACGCAGTATTTT
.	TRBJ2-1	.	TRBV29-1	CSGRLPGEQFF	TGCAGCGGTCGGTTACCGGGTGAGCAGTTCTTC
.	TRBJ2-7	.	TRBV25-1	CASMLQVGKLEVSYEQYF	TGTGCCAGCATGCTACAAGTGGGAAAGTTGGAGGTCTCCTACGAGCAGTACTTC
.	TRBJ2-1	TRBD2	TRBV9	CASSVELAGNYNEQFF	TGTGCCAGCAGCGTAGAACTAGCGGGGAATTACAATGAGCAGTTCTTC
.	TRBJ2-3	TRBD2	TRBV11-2	CASSLGLAGGTDTQYF	TGTGCCAGCAGCTTGGGACTAGCGGGAGGGACAGATACGCAGTATTTT
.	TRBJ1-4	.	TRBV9	CASSASRNQGEKLFF	TGTGCCAGCAGCGCCTCCAGGAACCAGGGGGAAAAACTGTTTTTT
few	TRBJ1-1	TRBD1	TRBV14	CASSQWDREAFF	TGTGCCAGCAGCCAATGGGACAGAGAAGCTTTCTTT
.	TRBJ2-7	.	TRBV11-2	CASSRRDGHSYEQYF	TGTGCCAGCAGCCGGCGGGACGGTCACTCCTACGAGCAGTACTTC
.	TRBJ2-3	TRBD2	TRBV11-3	CASSLESRLAGGRPDTQYF	TGTGCCAGCAGCTTAGAATCGAGGTTAGCGGGGGGGCGTCCAGATACGCAGTATTTT
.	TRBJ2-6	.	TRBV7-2	CASSLAAGANVLTF	TGTGCCAGCAGCTTAGCAGCGGGGGCCAACGTCCTGACTTTC
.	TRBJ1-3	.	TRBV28	CASSSLRGGSGNTIYF	TGTGCCAGCAGTTCCCTCCGAGGGGGCTCTGGAAACACCATATATTTT
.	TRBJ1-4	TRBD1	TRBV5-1	CASSLTGAPGPTNEKLFF	TGCGCCAGCAGCTTAACAGGGGCTCCGGGTCCAACTAATGAAAAACTGTTTTTT
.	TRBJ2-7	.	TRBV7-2	CASSLDRVYEQYF	TGTGCCAGCAGCTTAGACAGGGTATACGAGCAGTACTTC
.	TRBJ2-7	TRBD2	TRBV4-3	CASSQDWIAGGPREQYF	TGCGCCAGCAGCCAAGATTGGATAGCGGGAGGGCCGCGGGAGCAGTACTTC
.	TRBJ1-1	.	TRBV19	CATRGQATEAFF	TGTGCCACCCGGGGACAAGCCACTGAAGCTTTCTTT
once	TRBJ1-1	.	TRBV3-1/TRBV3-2	CASSLAGNTEAFF	TGTGCCAGCAGCCTAGCGGGGAACACTGAAGCTTTCTTT
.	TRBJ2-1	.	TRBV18	CASSPGSGQLRGEQFF	TGTGCCAGCTCACCAGGGAGCGGACAGCTGCGCGGGGAGCAGTTCTTC
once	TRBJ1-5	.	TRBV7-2	CASTTVGGSNQPQHF	TGTGCCAGCACCACCGTCGGGGGTAGCAATCAGCCCCAGCATTTT
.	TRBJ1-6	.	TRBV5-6	CASSLRGIMYSPLHF	TGTGCCAGCAGCTTGCGCGGGATTATGTATTCACCCCTCCACTTT
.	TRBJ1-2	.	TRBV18	CASSPLSEYGYTF	TGTGCCAGCTCACCATTAAGTGAGTATGGCTACACCTTC
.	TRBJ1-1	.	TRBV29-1	CSVGGANTEAFF	TGCAGCGTTGGTGGGGCGAACACTGAAGCTTTCTTT
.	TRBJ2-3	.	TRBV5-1	CASSLGVQRVTDTQYF	TGCGCCAGCAGCTTGGGGGTCCAGCGGGTCACAGATACGCAGTATTTT
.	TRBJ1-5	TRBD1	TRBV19	CASSIPLQGSGNQPQHF	TGTGCCAGTAGTATTCCTCTACAGGGGTCGGGCAATCAGCCCCAGCATTTT
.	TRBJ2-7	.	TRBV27	CASSLSASYEQYF	TGTGCCAGCAGTTTATCAGCCTCCTACGAGCAGTACTTC
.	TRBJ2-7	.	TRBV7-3	CASSPQPGSSYEQYF	TGTGCCAGCAGCCCTCAACCGGGGTCCTCCTACGAGCAGTACTTC
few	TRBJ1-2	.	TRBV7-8	CASSLNPGFEGYTF	TGTGCCAGCAGCCTCAACCCAGGGTTTGAGGGCTACACCTTC
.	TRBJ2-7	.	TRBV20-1	CSASLGRTEYEQYF	TGCAGTGCTAGTTTGGGGCGGACCGAATACGAGCAGTACTTC
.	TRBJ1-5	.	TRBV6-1	CASSEAGTNQPQHF	TGTGCCAGCAGTGAGGCAGGTACCAATCAGCCCCAGCATTTT
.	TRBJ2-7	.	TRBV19	CASRGSSSYEQYF	TGTGCCAGTAGGGGCAGTTCTTCCTACGAGCAGTACTTC
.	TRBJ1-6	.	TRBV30	CAWRTRGRDNSPLHF	TGTGCCTGGAGAACGCGGGGGCGCGATAATTCACCCCTCCACTTT
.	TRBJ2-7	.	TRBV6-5	CASSYQGAYEQYF	TGTGCCAGCAGCTACCAAGGAGCCTACGAGCAGTACTTC
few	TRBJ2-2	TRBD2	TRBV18	CASSPGLADGELFF	TGTGCCAGCTCACCGGGACTAGCGGATGGGGAGCTGTTTTTT
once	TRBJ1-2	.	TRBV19	CASSRTATNYGYTF	TGTGCCAGTAGCCGGACAGCTACTAACTATGGCTACACCTTC
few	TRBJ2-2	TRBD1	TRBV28	CASSIPGTGGIGELFF	TGTGCCAGCAGTATTCCCGGGACAGGGGGCATCGGGGAGCTGTTTTTT
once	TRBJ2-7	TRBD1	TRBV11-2	CASSQGGTGGYEQYF	TGTGCCAGCAGCCAAGGGGGGACAGGGGGTTACGAGCAGTACTTC
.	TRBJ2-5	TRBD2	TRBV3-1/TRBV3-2	CASSQLTSGKKETQYF	TGTGCCAGCAGCCAATTGACTAGCGGCAAGAAAGAGACCCAGTACTTC